Shown below are 14 T cell receptor beta chains from a single sample sequenced in a study of blood T cell repertoires in COVID-19. Sequencing used immunoSEQ multiplex PCR; TCRdb keeps in-frame clones, though not all of them. Of about 85,000 clones in the sample, around four fifths were seen once. Sequencing was carried out using peripheral blood. The receptor source for this set is a man aged 70 or older with acute or convalescent COVID-19.

The genes are TRBV11-2 and TRBJ2-4; D call uncertain. V dropped 5 bases and J dropped 1 base, with 9 bases sitting between them. The germline V gene encodes CDR1 SGHAT and CDR2 FQNNGV. The CDR3 totals 14 residues. CDR3 loop: CASSHPMAKNIQYF. The DNA for the CDR3 is TGTGCCAGCAGCCATCCCATGGCCAAAAACATTCAGTACTTC.

The sample holds one count of this clone. The V and J genes are TRBV7-2 and TRBJ1-5; D is uncertain. V lost 1 base, J lost 2 bases, and 9 bases lay in between. Per germline, CDR1 SGHTA and CDR2 FQGNSA. The CDR3 is made up of 15 amino acids. CDR3 nucleotide sequence: TGTGCCAGCAGCTTAGTATATTCCGGCAATCAGCCCCAGCATTTT. Translated, it gives CASSLVYSGNQPQHF.

V usage is TRBV10-3 and J usage is TRBJ1-5; D gene uncertain. The V and J ends lost 0 bases and 5 bases respectively, with 5 bases between them. The CDR3 extends over 13 amino acids. Germline V gene lookup returns CDR1 ENHRY and CDR2 SYGVKD. The DNA for the CDR3 is TGTGCCATCAGTGAGTCGAGGGATCAGCCCCAGCATTTT. This encodes CAISESRDQPQHF.

The chain combines TRBV11-3 with TRBJ2-5, with 9 bases lining up with TRBD1. Germline CDR1 and CDR2: SGHNT and YENEEA. The trim removed 5 bases at V and 4 bases at J, leaving 2 bases unmatched. CDR3 length: 13 amino acids. The CDR3 loop is CASSETGGETQYF. The CDR3 DNA is TGTGCCAGCAGCGAGACAGGGGGAGAGACCCAGTACTTC.

The chain is built from TRBV3-1 (or the pseudogene TRBV3-2) and TRBJ2-2; maybe TRBD1 (6 bases). The CDR3 covers 14 residues. Looked up from germline, CDR1 is LGHDT and CDR2 is YNNKEL (reference sequence). V was shortened by 4 bases and J by 4 bases, with 10 bases between the two germline ends. The CDR3 here is CASSRGPSTGELFF. The DNA for the CDR3 is TGTGCCAGCAGCCGGGGGCCTAGCACCGGGGAGCTGTTTTTT.

The J gene is TRBJ2-3, the V gene TRBV6-9; 12 bases match TRBD1. After removal of 4 bases from V and 3 bases from J, the junction contained 8 bases not matched to a gene. The CDR3 runs 17 residues. Germline V gene lookup returns CDR1 MNHGY and CDR2 SVAAGI. The CDR3 loop is CASSCHRDRGQTDTQYF. CDR3 in DNA: TGTGCCAGCAGTTGTCACCGGGACAGGGGGCAGACAGATACGCAGTATTTT.

V and J are TRBV7-9 and TRBJ2-2; 9 bases line up with TRBD2. With 5 bases clipped from V and 4 bases from J, the junction kept 5 bases outside the gene matches. The CDR3 runs to 15 residues. Per the germline V gene, CDR1 is SEHNR and CDR2 is FQNEAQ (reference sequence). CDR3 region: CASSISGGGTGELFF. The DNA for the CDR3 is TGTGCCAGCAGCATTAGCGGGGGTGGCACCGGGGAGCTGTTTTTT.

The V and J genes are TRBV10-3 and TRBJ1-2; D not certain. CDR1 is ENHRY, CDR2 SYGVKD, per germline. The CDR3 is 13 residues long. V was shortened by 6 bases and J by 0 bases, with 8 bases between the two germline ends. The CDR3 coding sequence is TGTGCCATCAGCGAACAACCTAACTATGGCTACACCTTC. Translation gives CAISEQPNYGYTF.

The chain combines TRBV6-5 with TRBJ2-3, with TRBD2 matching over 8 bases. Per the germline V gene, CDR1 is MNHEY and CDR2 is SVGAGI. The CDR3 consists of 15 residues. The J segment lost 6 bases and the V segment lost 0 bases, leaving 5 bases of the junction unmatched. For the CDR3, the DNA is TGTGCCAGCAGTTACTCCCGGGGGGGCCCCGATACGCAGTATTTT. Encoded protein: CASSYSRGGPDTQYF.

This chain uses TRBV28 with TRBJ2-7; 9 nucleotides match TRBD1. CDR3 length: 17 residues. Trimming at V came to 3 bases and at J to 2 bases, leaving 11 bases not matched to a gene. Germline V gene sequence: CDR1 MDHEN, CDR2 SYDVKM. CDR3 in DNA: TGTGCCAGCAGTTTGGACAGGGGCAAACGTGGGACCTACGAGCAGTACTTC. It encodes CASSLDRGKRGTYEQYF.

CDR3 in amino acids: CASSGSGGKWELFF. CDR3 nucleotides: TGTGCCAGCAGCGGGAGCGGGGGGAAGTGGGAGCTGTTTTTT. The chain uses TRBV7-2 and TRBJ2-2, with 9 bases that match TRBD2. CDR1 is SGHTA and CDR2 is FQGNSA in the germline V gene. V shed 5 bases, J shed 9 bases, and the junction held 7 bases outside the gene matches. The CDR3 length is 14 residues. Complete variable domain (other parts from reference TRBV7-2 and TRBJ2-2): GAGVSQSPSNKVTEKGKDVELRCDPISGHTALYWYRQSLGQGLEFLIYFQGNSAPDKSGLPSDRFSAERTGGSVSTLTIQRTQQEDSAVYLCASSGSGGKWELFFGEGSRLTVL.

This clone appeared a few times. The genes are TRBV2 and TRBJ2-5; TRBD2 matches 7 bases. Germline values: CDR1 SNHLY, CDR2 FYNNEI. This CDR3 has 14 amino acids. V gave up 7 bases and J gave up 3 bases; unmatched junction bases: 8. CDR3 nucleotides: TGTGCCAGCACCGCGGGGCTAGCGGAAGAGACCCAGTACTTC. Translating gives CASTAGLAEETQYF.

About this clone: One end of the junction is discordant with germline, which a read error may explain. This rearrangement joins TRBV2 to TRBJ1-1, with 8 bases lining up with TRBD1. The CDR3 runs 13 residues. Germline CDR1 and CDR2: SNHLY and FYNNEI. CDR3 loop: CASSETGAVVVVF. The CDR3 coding sequence is TGTGCCAGCAGCGAGACAGGGGCCGTCGTTGTGGTCTTT.

The gene calls are TRBV12-3 or TRBV12-4 and TRBJ2-3; weak D call: TRBD1 (6 bases). The V gene lost 5 bases and the J gene lost 6 bases, with 12 bases spanning the gap. The CDR3 covers 13 residues. This chain's CDR3 is CASSPLDRDTQYF. In DNA form, the CDR3 reads TGTGCCAGCAGTCCCCTCGACAGGGATACGCAGTATTTT.